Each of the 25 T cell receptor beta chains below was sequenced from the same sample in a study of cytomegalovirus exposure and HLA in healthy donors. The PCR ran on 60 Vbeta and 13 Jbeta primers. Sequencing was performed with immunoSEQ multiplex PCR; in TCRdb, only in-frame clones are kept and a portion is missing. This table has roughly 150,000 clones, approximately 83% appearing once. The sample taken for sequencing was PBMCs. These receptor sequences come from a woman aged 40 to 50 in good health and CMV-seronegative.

Written as DNA, the CDR3 is TGTGCCAGCAGCTTAAAACAGCAAGAGACCCAGTACTTC. It encodes CASSLKQQETQYF. This rearrangement joins TRBV11-3 to TRBJ2-5; D gene unclear. Germline lookup yields CDR1 SGHNT and CDR2 YENEEA. The CDR3 consists of 13 residues. V was clipped by 2 bases and J by 2 bases, with 6 bases between them.

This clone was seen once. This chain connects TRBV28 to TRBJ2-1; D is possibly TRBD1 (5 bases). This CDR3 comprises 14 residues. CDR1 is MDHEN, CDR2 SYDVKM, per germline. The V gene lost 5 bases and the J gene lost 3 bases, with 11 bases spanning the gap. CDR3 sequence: CASSRKGFYNEQFF. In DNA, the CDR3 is TGTGCCAGCAGTCGCAAGGGGTTCTACAATGAGCAGTTCTTC. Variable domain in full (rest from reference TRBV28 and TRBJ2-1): DVKVTQSSRYLVKRTGEKVFLECVQDMDHENMFWYRQDPGLGLRLIYFSYDVKMKEKGDIPEGYSVSREKKERFSLILESASTNQTSMYLCASSRKGFYNEQFFGPGTRLTVL.

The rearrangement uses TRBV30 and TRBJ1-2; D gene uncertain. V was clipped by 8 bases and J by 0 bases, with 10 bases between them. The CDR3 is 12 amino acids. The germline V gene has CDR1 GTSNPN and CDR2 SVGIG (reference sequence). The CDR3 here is CAKTRTNYGYTF. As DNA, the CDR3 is TGTGCCAAGACGAGGACTAACTATGGCTACACCTTC.

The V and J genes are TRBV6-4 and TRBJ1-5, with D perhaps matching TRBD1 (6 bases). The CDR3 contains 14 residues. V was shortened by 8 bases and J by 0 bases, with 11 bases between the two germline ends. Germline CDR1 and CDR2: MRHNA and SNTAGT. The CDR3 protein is CASSEDSSNQPQHF. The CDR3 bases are TGTGCCAGCTCTGAGGACAGTAGCAATCAGCCCCAGCATTTT.

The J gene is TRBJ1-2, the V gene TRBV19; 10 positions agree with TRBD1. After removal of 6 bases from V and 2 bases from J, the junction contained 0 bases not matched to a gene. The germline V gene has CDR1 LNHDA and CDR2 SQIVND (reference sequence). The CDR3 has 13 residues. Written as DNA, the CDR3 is TGTGCCAGTAGGGGACAGGGGAACTATGGCTACACCTTC. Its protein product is CASRGQGNYGYTF.

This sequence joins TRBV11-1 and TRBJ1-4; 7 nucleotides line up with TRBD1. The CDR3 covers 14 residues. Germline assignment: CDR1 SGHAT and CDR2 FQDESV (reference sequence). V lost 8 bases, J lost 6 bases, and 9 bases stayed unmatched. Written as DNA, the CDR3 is TGTGCCAGCGGATACAGGGGAGTGGATGAAAAACTGTTTTTT. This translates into CASGYRGVDEKLFF. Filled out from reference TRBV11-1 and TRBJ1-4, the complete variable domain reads EAEVAQSPRYKITEKSQAVAFWCDPISGHATLYWYRQILGQGPELLVQFQDESVVDDSQLPKDRFSAERLKGVDSTLKIQPAELGDSAMYLCASGYRGVDEKLFFGSGTQLSVL.

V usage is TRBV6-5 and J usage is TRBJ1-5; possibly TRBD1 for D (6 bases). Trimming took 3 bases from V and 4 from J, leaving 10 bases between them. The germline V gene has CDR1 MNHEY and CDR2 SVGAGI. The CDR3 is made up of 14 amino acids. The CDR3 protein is CASSYGQTNQPQHF. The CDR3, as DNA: TGTGCCAGCAGTTATGGACAGACGAATCAGCCCCAGCATTTT.

Here the CDR3 DNA reads TGCGCCAGCAGTACACACCCGGGACAGAAAATCACAGATACGCAGTATTTT. Residues: CASSTHPGQKITDTQYF. The rearrangement uses TRBV5-1 and TRBJ2-3, with 7 bases lining up with TRBD1. The CDR3 consists of 17 residues. The germline V gene encodes CDR1 SGHRS and CDR2 YFSETQ. The junction had 14 bases not matched to a gene; V was cut back by 5 bases and J by 2 bases.

CDR3 protein: CASSPRGAGDTQYF. The CDR3 DNA reads TGTGCCAGCAGCCCCCGGGGGGCGGGGGATACGCAGTATTTT. The genes are TRBV7-9 and TRBJ2-3; TRBD2 is a possible D gene (7 bases). Trimming removed 5 bases at V and 6 bases at J, with 15 bases between. The CDR3 totals 14 residues. CDR1 is SEHNR and CDR2 is FQNEAQ in the germline V gene (reference sequence).

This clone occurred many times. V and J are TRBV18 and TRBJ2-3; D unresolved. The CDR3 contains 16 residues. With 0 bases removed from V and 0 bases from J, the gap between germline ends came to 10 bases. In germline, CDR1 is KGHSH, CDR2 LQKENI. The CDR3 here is CASSPPTATSTDTQYF. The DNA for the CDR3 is TGTGCCAGCTCACCACCGACTGCCACTAGCACAGATACGCAGTATTTT.

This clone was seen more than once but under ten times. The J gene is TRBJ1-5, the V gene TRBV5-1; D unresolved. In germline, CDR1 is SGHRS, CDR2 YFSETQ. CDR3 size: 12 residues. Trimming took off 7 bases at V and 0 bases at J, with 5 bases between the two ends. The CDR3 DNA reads TGCGCCAGCGCACATAGCAATCAGCCCCAGCATTTT. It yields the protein CASAHSNQPQHF.

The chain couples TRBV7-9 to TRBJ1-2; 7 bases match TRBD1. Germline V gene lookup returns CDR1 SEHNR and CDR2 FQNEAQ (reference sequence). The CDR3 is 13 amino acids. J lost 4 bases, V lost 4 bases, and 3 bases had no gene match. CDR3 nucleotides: TGTGCCAGCAGCTCACGGGACAGCTATGGCTACACCTTC. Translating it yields CASSSRDSYGYTF.

The CDR3, as DNA: TGTGCCTGGAGAAGGCGGAACTATGGCTACACCTTC. Translating gives CAWRRRNYGYTF. The chain combines TRBV30 with TRBJ1-2; D not certain. Germline V gene sequence: CDR1 GTSNPN, CDR2 SVGIG (reference sequence). Trimming left V 3 bases short and J 2 bases short, with 7 bases between. This CDR3 has 12 residues.

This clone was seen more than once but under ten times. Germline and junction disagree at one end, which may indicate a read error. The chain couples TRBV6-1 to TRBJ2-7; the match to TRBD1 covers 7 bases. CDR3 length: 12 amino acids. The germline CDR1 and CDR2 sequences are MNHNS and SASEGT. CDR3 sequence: CASSEFDRARDF. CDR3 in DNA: TGTGCCAGCAGTGAATTTGACAGGGCCCGAGACTTC.

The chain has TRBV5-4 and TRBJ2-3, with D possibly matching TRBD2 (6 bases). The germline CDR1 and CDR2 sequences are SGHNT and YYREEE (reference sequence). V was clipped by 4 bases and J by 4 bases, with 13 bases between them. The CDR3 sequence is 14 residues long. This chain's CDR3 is CASSTGVGADTQYF. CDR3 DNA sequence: TGTGCCAGCAGCACGGGAGTGGGGGCAGATACGCAGTATTTT.

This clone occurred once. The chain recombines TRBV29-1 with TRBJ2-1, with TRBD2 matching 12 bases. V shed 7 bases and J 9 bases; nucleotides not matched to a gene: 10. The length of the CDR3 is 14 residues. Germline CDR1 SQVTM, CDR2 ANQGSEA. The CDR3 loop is CSGRPGLAGTEQFF. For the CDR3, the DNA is TGCAGCGGAAGACCCGGACTAGCGGGGACTGAGCAGTTCTTC.

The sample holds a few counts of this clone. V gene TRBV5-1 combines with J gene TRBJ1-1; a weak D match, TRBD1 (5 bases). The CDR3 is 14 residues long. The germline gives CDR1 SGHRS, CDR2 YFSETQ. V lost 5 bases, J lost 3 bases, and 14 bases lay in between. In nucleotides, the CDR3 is TGCGCCAGCAGATCCGGTTCGGGGGACACTGAAGCTTTCTTT. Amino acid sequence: CASRSGSGDTEAFF.

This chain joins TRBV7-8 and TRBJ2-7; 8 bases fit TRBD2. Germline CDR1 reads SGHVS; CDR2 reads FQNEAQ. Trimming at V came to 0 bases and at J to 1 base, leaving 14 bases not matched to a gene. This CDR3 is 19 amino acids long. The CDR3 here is CASSLALGPLAGGSYEQYF. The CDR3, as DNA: TGTGCCAGCAGCTTAGCTCTCGGTCCGCTGGCGGGAGGTTCCTACGAGCAGTACTTC.

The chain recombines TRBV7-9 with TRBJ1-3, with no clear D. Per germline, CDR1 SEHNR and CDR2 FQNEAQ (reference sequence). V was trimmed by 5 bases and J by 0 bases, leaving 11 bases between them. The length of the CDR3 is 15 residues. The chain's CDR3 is CASSPKTRSGNTIYF. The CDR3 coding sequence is TGTGCCAGCAGCCCCAAGACACGCTCTGGAAACACCATATATTTT.

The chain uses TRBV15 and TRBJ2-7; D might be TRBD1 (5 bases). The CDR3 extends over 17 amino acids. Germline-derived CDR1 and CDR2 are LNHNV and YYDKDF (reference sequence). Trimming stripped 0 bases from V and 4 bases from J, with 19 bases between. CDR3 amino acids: CATSRDAAQGWAYEQYF. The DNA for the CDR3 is TGTGCCACCAGCAGAGATGCTGCGCAGGGTTGGGCGTACGAGCAGTACTTC.

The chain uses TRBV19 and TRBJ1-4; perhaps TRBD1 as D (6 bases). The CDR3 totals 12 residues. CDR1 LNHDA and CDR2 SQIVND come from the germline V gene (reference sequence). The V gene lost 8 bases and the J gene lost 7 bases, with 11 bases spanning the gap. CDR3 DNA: TGTGCCAGTGCGGACAGAACTGAAAAACTGTTTTTT. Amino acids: CASADRTEKLFF.

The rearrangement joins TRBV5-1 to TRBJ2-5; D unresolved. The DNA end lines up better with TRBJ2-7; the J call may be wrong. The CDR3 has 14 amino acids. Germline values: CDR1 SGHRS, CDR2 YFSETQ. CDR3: CASTSVASSYEQYF. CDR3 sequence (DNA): TGCGCCAGCACCTCGGTCGCTAGCTCCTACGAGCAGTACTTC.

The CDR3 nucleotides read TGTGCCAGCAGTTTGGGTGCAGGGGGCGCAGGTTATAATTCACCCCTCCACTTT. Translating it yields CASSLGAGGAGYNSPLHF. The V gene is TRBV27, the J gene TRBJ1-6; 8 bases map to TRBD1. The germline V gene encodes CDR1 MNHEY and CDR2 SMNVEV (reference sequence). The ends lost 3 bases at V and 4 bases at J; junction bases unmatched: 11. CDR3 length equals 18 residues.

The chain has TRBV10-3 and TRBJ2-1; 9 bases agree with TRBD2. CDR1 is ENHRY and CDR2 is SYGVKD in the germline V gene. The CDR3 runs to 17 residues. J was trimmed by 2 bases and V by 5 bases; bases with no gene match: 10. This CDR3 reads CAISPKGLAPPYNEQFF. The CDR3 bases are TGTGCCATCAGTCCCAAAGGACTAGCGCCCCCCTACAATGAGCAGTTCTTC.

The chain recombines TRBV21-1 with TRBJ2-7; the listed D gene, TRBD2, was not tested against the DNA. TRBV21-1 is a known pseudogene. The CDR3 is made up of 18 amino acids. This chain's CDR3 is CASSKDSSRWLAGSEQYF. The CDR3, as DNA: TGTGCCAGCAGCAAAGATAGTTCAAGATGGCTAGCGGGAAGCGAGCAGTACTTC.